These T cell receptor beta chains were read from a single sample in a study of a mutant IDH1 vaccine in newly diagnosed glioma. Profiled with immunoSEQ multiplex PCR; TCRdb holds only in-frame clones, not every one. Here the sample spans some 60,000 clones, more than 85% being singletons. The sequencing used PBMCs, collected from a glioma patient treated with radiotherapy, temozolomide or both. The receptors here all came from a man aged 45 to 65 with glioma. Each CDR3 is given with its conserved first and last residue. Each record gives: clone size, D gene, V gene, J gene, CDR3 protein, CDR3 DNA. A D gene is named only where the DNA matches it firmly. Rows give clone size only sometimes, using once, few, many, or a class for an expanded clone.

clone_size: .; d_call: TRBD1; v_call: TRBV11-2; j_call: TRBJ1-1; cdr3_aa: CASSWRGQGTREAFF; cdr3_nt: TGTGCCAGCAGCTGGAGGGGACAGGGCACGCGTGAAGCTTTCTTT
clone_size: .; d_call: TRBD1; v_call: TRBV18; j_call: TRBJ1-6; cdr3_aa: CASSSQGAGNSPLHF; cdr3_nt: TGTGCCAGCTCATCGCAGGGGGCAGGCAATTCACCCCTCCACTTT
clone_size: .; d_call: .; v_call: TRBV21-1; j_call: TRBJ1-5; cdr3_aa: CASSKPGDRNSNQPQHF; cdr3_nt: TGTGCCAGCAGCAAACCTGGGGACAGGAATAGCAATCAGCCCCAGCATTTT
clone_size: .; d_call: .; v_call: TRBV6-5; j_call: TRBJ1-1; cdr3_aa: CASSYMTGTEAFF; cdr3_nt: TGTGCCAGCAGTTACATGACGGGAACTGAAGCTTTCTTT
clone_size: .; d_call: TRBD1; v_call: TRBV5-1; j_call: TRBJ2-7; cdr3_aa: CASSYTGTGVYEQYF; cdr3_nt: TGCGCCAGCAGCTATACCGGGACAGGGGTCTACGAGCAGTACTTC
clone_size: .; d_call: .; v_call: TRBV11-2; j_call: TRBJ2-3; cdr3_aa: CASSLARSGTDTQYF; cdr3_nt: TGTGCCAGCAGCTTAGCGAGATCGGGCACAGATACGCAGTATTTT
clone_size: .; d_call: .; v_call: TRBV29-1; j_call: TRBJ2-6; cdr3_aa: CSVAPFSGANVLTF; cdr3_nt: TGCAGCGTTGCACCTTTTTCTGGGGCCAACGTCCTGACTTTC
clone_size: .; d_call: .; v_call: TRBV18; j_call: TRBJ1-3; cdr3_aa: CASSSGARVSGNTIYF; cdr3_nt: TGTGCCAGCTCGTCCGGGGCGAGGGTGTCTGGAAACACCATATATTTT
clone_size: .; d_call: TRBD1; v_call: TRBV9; j_call: TRBJ1-6; cdr3_aa: CASSESQTGGDSPLHF; cdr3_nt: TGTGCCAGCAGCGAGAGCCAGACAGGGGGCGATTCACCCCTCCACTTT
clone_size: .; d_call: .; v_call: TRBV9; j_call: TRBJ1-5; cdr3_aa: CASSRFSNQPQHF; cdr3_nt: TGTGCCAGCAGCAGGTTTAGCAATCAGCCCCAGCATTTT
clone_size: .; d_call: TRBD1; v_call: TRBV5-1; j_call: TRBJ2-1; cdr3_aa: CASSLGPGQGYGEQFF; cdr3_nt: TGCGCCAGCAGCTTGGGGCCGGGACAGGGATACGGTGAGCAGTTCTTC
clone_size: medium-sized; d_call: .; v_call: TRBV7-2; j_call: TRBJ2-7; cdr3_aa: CASSSNRVAYEQYF; cdr3_nt: TGTGCCAGCAGCTCAAACAGGGTCGCCTACGAGCAGTACTTC
clone_size: once; d_call: TRBD1; v_call: TRBV7-7; j_call: TRBJ2-2; cdr3_aa: CASSVTGGNGELFF; cdr3_nt: TGTGCTAGCAGCGTGACAGGGGGCAACGGGGAGCTGTTTTTT
clone_size: .; d_call: .; v_call: TRBV14; j_call: TRBJ2-2; cdr3_aa: CASSPTSGRERFGELFF; cdr3_nt: TGTGCCAGCAGCCCGACTTCGGGCAGGGAGAGGTTCGGGGAGCTGTTTTTT
clone_size: .; d_call: .; v_call: TRBV28; j_call: TRBJ1-1; cdr3_aa: CASSSTDWMLEAFF; cdr3_nt: TGTGCCAGCAGTTCGACGGACTGGATGCTTGAAGCTTTCTTT
clone_size: .; d_call: .; v_call: TRBV6-6; j_call: TRBJ1-1; cdr3_aa: CASSPRGGANTEAFF; cdr3_nt: TGTGCCAGCAGCCCTCGGGGTGGGGCGAACACTGAAGCTTTCTTT
clone_size: .; d_call: .; v_call: TRBV5-1; j_call: TRBJ1-3; cdr3_aa: CASSFAGTGNTIYF; cdr3_nt: TGCGCCAGCAGCTTCGCGGGGACGGGAAACACCATATATTTT
clone_size: .; d_call: .; v_call: TRBV6-6; j_call: TRBJ1-4; cdr3_aa: CASRRTGTGNEKLFF; cdr3_nt: TGTGCCAGCAGACGAACCGGGACGGGTAATGAAAAACTGTTTTTT
clone_size: .; d_call: .; v_call: TRBV5-5; j_call: TRBJ2-7; cdr3_aa: CASRPGPAYEQYF; cdr3_nt: TGTGCCAGCAGACCGGGACCAGCCTACGAGCAGTACTTC
clone_size: once; d_call: .; v_call: TRBV19; j_call: TRBJ1-1; cdr3_aa: CASSIAAGVPDTEAFF; cdr3_nt: TGTGCCAGTAGTATAGCGGCAGGGGTCCCTGACACTGAAGCTTTCTTT
clone_size: few; d_call: .; v_call: TRBV7-8; j_call: TRBJ2-2; cdr3_aa: CASSLRVQNTGELFF; cdr3_nt: TGTGCCAGCAGCCTTAGGGTACAGAACACCGGGGAGCTGTTTTTT
clone_size: once; d_call: .; v_call: TRBV28; j_call: TRBJ1-1; cdr3_aa: CASKRGSTEAFF; cdr3_nt: TGTGCCAGCAAACGGGGTAGCACTGAAGCTTTCTTT
clone_size: .; d_call: TRBD1; v_call: TRBV28; j_call: TRBJ1-5; cdr3_aa: CASRKQGAWSNQPQHF; cdr3_nt: TGTGCCAGCAGGAAACAGGGGGCATGGAGCAATCAGCCCCAGCATTTT
clone_size: .; d_call: .; v_call: TRBV5-1; j_call: TRBJ2-7; cdr3_aa: CASSPQGAISYEQYF; cdr3_nt: TGCGCCAGCAGCCCCCAAGGGGCCATATCCTACGAGCAGTACTTC
clone_size: .; d_call: .; v_call: TRBV11-3; j_call: TRBJ1-1; cdr3_aa: CASSPGHGDEAFF; cdr3_nt: TGTGCCAGCAGCCCCGGACACGGGGATGAAGCTTTCTTT